A selection of T cell receptor beta chains follows, all from one sample in a study of blood T cells in healthy people across ages. TCRdb processed the 5' RACE reads anew with MiXCR; each CDR3 protein has one entry. Here the sample spans approximately 810,000 distinct CDR3 sequences, 25% to 30% being singletons. The sequencing input was blood. The receptors here all came from a woman of 80 years or more in good health. Both conserved end residues are part of each CDR3. The D gene is left open where the match is weak. Size is stated for part of the rows, as once, few or many counts, or as a class when the clone is expanded.

j_call: TRBJ2-1
d_call: TRBD2
v_call: TRBV2
clone_size: -
cdr3_nt: TGTGCCAGCAGGGGGGGGGAAGTTAGTGAGCAGTTCTTC
cdr3_aa: CASRGGEVSEQFF

j_call: TRBJ2-3
d_call: -
v_call: TRBV20-1
clone_size: few
cdr3_nt: TGCAGTGCTAGAGACCCTCGGGGGGCCGCAGATACGCAGTATTTT
cdr3_aa: CSARDPRGAADTQYF

j_call: TRBJ2-1
d_call: TRBD2
v_call: TRBV5-1
clone_size: many
cdr3_nt: TGCGCCAGCAGCTTGGCTCCGGGGGGTGTGGGAAATGAGCAGTTCTTC
cdr3_aa: CASSLAPGGVGNEQFF

j_call: TRBJ2-3
d_call: -
v_call: TRBV7-7
clone_size: many
cdr3_nt: TGTGCTAGCAGCCCCGGCGGGACACCTAGCACAGATACGCAGTATTTT
cdr3_aa: CASSPGGTPSTDTQYF

j_call: TRBJ2-5
d_call: TRBD2
v_call: TRBV30
clone_size: many
cdr3_nt: TGTGCCTGGAGGTTTGGTTCTAGCGGTCAAGAGACCCAGTACTTC
cdr3_aa: CAWRFGSSGQETQYF

j_call: TRBJ2-3
d_call: -
v_call: TRBV15
clone_size: -
cdr3_nt: TGTGCCACCAGCACCAGGGAGCGGAGCACAGATACGCAGTATTTT
cdr3_aa: CATSTRERSTDTQYF

j_call: TRBJ1-1
d_call: TRBD1
v_call: TRBV3-1
clone_size: many
cdr3_nt: TGTGCCAGCAGCCAAGACAGGGGGCGGGGGGAAGCTTTCTTT
cdr3_aa: CASSQDRGRGEAFF

j_call: TRBJ2-3
d_call: -
v_call: TRBV5-4
clone_size: many
cdr3_nt: TGTGCCAGCAGCTTGGATCCGAAAGCCACAGATACGCAGTATTTT
cdr3_aa: CASSLDPKATDTQYF

j_call: TRBJ1-4
d_call: -
v_call: TRBV7-9
clone_size: many
cdr3_nt: TGTGCCAGCAGCTTAGCTGAGGTGTTCGACGAAAAACTGTTTTTT
cdr3_aa: CASSLAEVFDEKLFF

j_call: TRBJ2-7
d_call: -
v_call: TRBV9
clone_size: few
cdr3_nt: TGTGCCAGCAGCGTAGTCTCAGGGTCCTCCTACAATGAGCAGTACTTC
cdr3_aa: CASSVVSGSSYNEQYF

j_call: TRBJ2-5
d_call: -
v_call: TRBV7-2
clone_size: many
cdr3_nt: TGTGCCAGCACCCCTGCCACCATCTCCGAGACCCAGTACTTC
cdr3_aa: CASTPATISETQYF

j_call: TRBJ2-5
d_call: -
v_call: TRBV20-1
clone_size: many
cdr3_nt: TGCAGTGCCCTCAAGGGTATTGGAGAGACCCAGTACTTC
cdr3_aa: CSALKGIGETQYF

j_call: TRBJ2-1
d_call: TRBD2
v_call: TRBV5-1
clone_size: once
cdr3_nt: TGCGCCAGCAGCTTGGCTGCGGGAGTTTCCCACAATGAGCAGTTCTTC
cdr3_aa: CASSLAAGVSHNEQFF

j_call: TRBJ2-5
d_call: TRBD1
v_call: TRBV20-1
clone_size: -
cdr3_nt: TGCAGTGCGACAGGGGCTGGGGAGACCCAGTACTTC
cdr3_aa: CSATGAGETQYF

j_call: TRBJ1-5
d_call: TRBD1
v_call: TRBV6-2/TRBV6-3
clone_size: few
cdr3_nt: TGTGCCAGCAGTCCGCGGACAGGGGGCATCGGCAATCAGCCCCAGCATTTT
cdr3_aa: CASSPRTGGIGNQPQHF

j_call: TRBJ2-5
d_call: TRBD2
v_call: TRBV12-3/TRBV12-4
clone_size: many
cdr3_nt: TGTGCCAGCAGCCACGGACTAGCGGGGGTAGAGACCCAGTACTTC
cdr3_aa: CASSHGLAGVETQYF

j_call: TRBJ2-2
d_call: -
v_call: TRBV4-3
clone_size: few
cdr3_nt: TGCGCCAACAGCCAAGGGACCGGGGAGCTGTTTTTT
cdr3_aa: CANSQGTGELFF